Listed below are T cell receptor beta chains from one sample, sequenced in a study of T cells in Graves' hyperthyroidism and ophthalmopathy. Each CDR3 protein gets one entry after TCRdb re-called the multiplex PCR reads with MiXCR. The table records around 700,000 distinct CDR3 sequences, 18% of them present only once. The sample consisted of blood. The origin of the receptors is a woman between 50 and 59 years old with Graves' hyperthyroidism that later progressed to Graves' ophthalmopathy. Both conserved end residues are part of each CDR3. The D gene is left open where the match is weak. Clone size is shown for a subset of rows, as once, few, many or a class of expanded clone.

cdr3_nt: TGCAGTGCTAAGATTCCAGGGGGCGCTTATAATTCACCCCTCCACTTT
cdr3_aa: CSAKIPGGAYNSPLHF
d_call: TRBD1
clone_size: NA
v_call: TRBV20-1
j_call: TRBJ1-6

cdr3_nt: TGTGCCAGCAGCTTAGCGGGCCAGGCGGTCGGCTACACCTTC
cdr3_aa: CASSLAGQAVGYTF
d_call: NA
clone_size: NA
v_call: TRBV7-2
j_call: TRBJ1-2

cdr3_nt: TGCGCCAGCAGCCAGGCAGGAGTAGGCGGGGGGGCCGGCACAGATACGCAGTATTTT
cdr3_aa: CASSQAGVGGGAGTDTQYF
d_call: TRBD2
clone_size: many
v_call: TRBV4-1
j_call: TRBJ2-3

cdr3_nt: TGTGCCAGCTCACCCCGGGGTTCTAATGAAAAACTGTTTTTT
cdr3_aa: CASSPRGSNEKLFF
d_call: NA
clone_size: many
v_call: TRBV18
j_call: TRBJ1-4

cdr3_nt: TGTGCCAGCAGCCAAGGAAGTAGCGGAATTCACACAGATACGCAGTATTTT
cdr3_aa: CASSQGSSGIHTDTQYF
d_call: NA
clone_size: NA
v_call: TRBV4-1
j_call: TRBJ2-3

cdr3_nt: TGCGCCAGCAGCTTGGGGAACGCCGGGGGGCCCCAAGAGACCCAGTACTTC
cdr3_aa: CASSLGNAGGPQETQYF
d_call: NA
clone_size: few
v_call: TRBV5-1
j_call: TRBJ2-5

cdr3_nt: TGTGCCAGCAGTTTACAGGACCGGCAAGAGACCCAGTACTTC
cdr3_aa: CASSLQDRQETQYF
d_call: NA
clone_size: few
v_call: TRBV27
j_call: TRBJ2-5

cdr3_nt: TGTGCCAGCAGCTTGTCCTCGGGGGACACAGATACGCAGTATTTT
cdr3_aa: CASSLSSGDTDTQYF
d_call: NA
clone_size: few
v_call: TRBV5-4
j_call: TRBJ2-3

cdr3_nt: TGTGCCAGTTCCGGGACAGGGGTAGGTGGGGGCACTGAAGCTTTCTTT
cdr3_aa: CASSGTGVGGGTEAFF
d_call: TRBD1
clone_size: few
v_call: TRBV18
j_call: TRBJ1-1

cdr3_nt: TGTGCCAGCAGTTTCGCCGGGGTCACCTACGAGCAGTACTTC
cdr3_aa: CASSFAGVTYEQYF
d_call: NA
clone_size: few
v_call: TRBV27
j_call: TRBJ2-7

cdr3_nt: TGTGCCAGCAGGTGGGAGGGGAGGACAGATACGCAGTATTTT
cdr3_aa: CASRWEGRTDTQYF
d_call: TRBD2
clone_size: many
v_call: TRBV12-3/TRBV12-4
j_call: TRBJ2-3

cdr3_nt: TGTGCCAGTAGTATAGGCGGGATGCGGCAAGAGACCCAGTACTTC
cdr3_aa: CASSIGGMRQETQYF
d_call: NA
clone_size: NA
v_call: TRBV19
j_call: TRBJ2-5

cdr3_nt: TGTGCCAGCAGTTTATGGCTCCGAAAGGACAGCGCCTTTTACAATGAGCAGTTCTTC
cdr3_aa: CASSLWLRKDSAFYNEQFF
d_call: NA
clone_size: NA
v_call: TRBV27
j_call: TRBJ2-1

cdr3_nt: TGTGCCACCATCCGGACAGTCCCCTTGGTCTACGAGCAGTACTTC
cdr3_aa: CATIRTVPLVYEQYF
d_call: NA
clone_size: many
v_call: TRBV6-1
j_call: TRBJ2-7